Each of the 18 T cell receptor beta chains below was sequenced from the same sample in a study of blood T cell repertoires in COVID-19 (dated by TCRdb to 2020 to 2022). Receptors were amplified or captured by the immunoSEQ multiplex PCR assay. What TCRdb holds here is the immuneACCESS table cut down to in-frame rearrangements. Part of the clones is not present; checked against another copy, under half of the missing clones reflect an unresolved V gene, and the others are unexplained. In all, the sample holds 110,000 to 150,000 clones, and around 76% of those were seen once. The ten largest account for around 4.4% of the sample. Sequenced sample: peripheral blood. The source is a man between 60 and 70 years old with acute or convalescent COVID-19.

This clone was counted between two and nine times. The chain recombines TRBV9 with TRBJ2-3; unclear D gene. Deletions cut 0 bases from V and 2 bases from J, with 13 bases between. Germline V gene lookup returns CDR1 SGDLS and CDR2 YYNGEE. The CDR3 consists of 16 residues. The CDR3 region has the DNA TGTGCCAGCAGCGTAGAGGCCATCAGACTCACAGATACGCAGTATTTT. This translates into CASSVEAIRLTDTQYF.

The chain recombines TRBV14 with TRBJ2-7; the D gene is possibly TRBD1 (6 bases). Per germline, CDR1 SGHDN and CDR2 FVKESK. Trimming cost V 0 bases and J 2 bases, with 17 bases left between them. This CDR3 spans 17 amino acids. CDR3 coding DNA: TGTGCCAGCAGCCAAGATCACCCAAGGGGGACGGCCTACGAGCAGTACTTC. It yields the protein CASSQDHPRGTAYEQYF.

The chain is built from TRBV28 and TRBJ1-2; D ambiguous. Germline V gene data show CDR1 as MDHEN and CDR2 as SYDVKM. This CDR3 has 15 amino acids. V shed 5 bases and J shed 2 bases, with 15 bases lying between them. For the CDR3, the DNA is TGTGCCAGCAGTCCAAGGCGGGGAGCAAACTATGGCTACACCTTC. This encodes CASSPRRGANYGYTF.

CDR3 DNA: TGTGCCAGCAGCCTGGGGACTAGTAGGGATGAGCAGTTCTTC. This encodes CASSLGTSRDEQFF. The chain employs TRBV5-4 and TRBJ2-1; TRBD2 aligns across 8 bases. Trimming at V came to 4 bases and at J to 8 bases, leaving 8 bases not matched to a gene. The germline gives CDR1 SGHNT, CDR2 YYREEE (reference sequence). The CDR3 covers 14 residues.

The V and J genes are TRBV14 and TRBJ2-1, with TRBD2 matching over 10 bases. This CDR3 has 15 amino acids. The V segment lost 7 bases and the J segment 6 bases; nucleotides outside the gene matches: 9. Germline V gene data show CDR1 as SGHDN and CDR2 as FVKESK. The CDR3 DNA follows: TGTGCCAGCACCCGCTTAGCGGGAGGAGCCAATGAGCAGTTCTTC. As protein: CASTRLAGGANEQFF.

The chain is built from TRBV2 and TRBJ1-6; D not certain. Trimming stripped 3 bases from V and 0 bases from J, with 15 bases between. CDR3 size: 18 residues. Germline V gene lookup returns CDR1 SNHLY and CDR2 FYNNEI. CDR3 bases: TGTGCCAGCAGTGACCCTGGGAGTTTCAGCTCCTATAATTCACCCCTCCACTTT. It encodes CASSDPGSFSSYNSPLHF.

This sequence joins TRBV19 and TRBJ1-2; D might be TRBD1 (5 bases). The CDR3 covers 14 residues. The germline CDR1 and CDR2 sequences are LNHDA and SQIVND (reference sequence). The ends were cut back, 8 bases at V and 4 bases at J, with 17 bases in the middle. CDR3 protein: CASGTPGLSYGYTF. The CDR3, as DNA: TGTGCCAGTGGAACTCCGGGACTCTCCTATGGCTACACCTTC.

This rearrangement joins TRBV30 to TRBJ1-2; tentatively, D is TRBD1 (5 bases). The CDR3 contains 11 residues. Germline CDR1 is GTSNPN and CDR2 is SVGIG (reference sequence). V lost 2 bases to trimming and J lost 8 bases, with 9 bases between them. The CDR3 is CAWSFQGGYTF. CDR3 bases: TGTGCCTGGAGTTTCCAGGGCGGCTACACCTTC.

V and J are TRBV25-1 and TRBJ2-7; 10 bases align to TRBD2. With V trimmed by 0 bases and J by 2 bases, 10 bases remained unmatched. CDR1 and CDR2 from the germline V gene are MGHDK and SYGVNS. The CDR3 is made up of 18 amino acids. The CDR3 coding sequence is TGTGCCAGCAGTGAATATGGGGCCCCCAGCGGGAGGGCCTACGAGCAGTACTTC. Its protein product is CASSEYGAPSGRAYEQYF.

The chain uses TRBV4-2 and TRBJ2-7; TRBD2 is a possible D gene (6 bases). This CDR3 is 13 amino acids long. V was trimmed by 1 base and J by 6 bases, leaving 10 bases between them. Germline-derived CDR1 and CDR2 are LGHNA and YNFKEQ. CDR3 loop: CASSQAGVTEQYF. DNA for the CDR3: TGTGCCAGCAGCCAAGCGGGAGTCACCGAGCAGTACTTC.

The chain employs TRBV10-3 and TRBJ2-1; D may be TRBD1 (6 bases). The ends were cut back, 6 bases at V and 3 bases at J, with 9 bases in the middle. CDR3 length: 13 amino acids. The germline V gene has CDR1 ENHRY and CDR2 SYGVKD. The CDR3 loop reads CAIRGQSYNEQFF. The CDR3 nucleotides are TGTGCCATCAGAGGACAGAGCTACAATGAGCAGTTCTTC.

The V and J genes are TRBV10-2 and TRBJ2-3; 13 nucleotides line up with TRBD2. V lost 2 bases to trimming and J lost 5 bases; unmatched junction nucleotides: 4. This CDR3 has 16 residues. Germline CDR1 WSHSY, CDR2 SAAADI. CDR3 in amino acids: CASSEGLAGVGDTQYF. The CDR3 DNA reads as TGCGCCAGCAGTGAGGGACTAGCGGGAGTAGGAGATACGCAGTATTTT.

This clone was seen ten or more times. This chain uses TRBV4-2 with TRBJ2-7; no clear D. V gave up 4 bases and J gave up 0 bases, with 13 bases separating them. Germline CDR1 reads LGHNA; CDR2 reads YNFKEQ. The CDR3 runs 15 residues. CDR3 sequence reads: CASSPSRVVSYEQYF. Here the CDR3 DNA reads TGTGCCAGCAGCCCGTCTCGGGTCGTCTCCTACGAGCAGTACTTC.

This clone appeared a few times. V and J are TRBV6-2 or TRBV6-3 and TRBJ2-7; possible D gene TRBD2, 5 bases. Trimming took 0 bases from V and 3 from J, leaving 24 bases between them. Germline V gene sequence: CDR1 MNHEY, CDR2 SVGEGT. The CDR3 contains 19 residues. The CDR3 sequence is CASSYSELTSPSVNYEQYF. Written as DNA, the CDR3 is TGTGCCAGCAGTTACTCGGAACTTACTAGTCCCTCCGTTAACTACGAGCAGTACTTC.

The rearrangement uses TRBV7-6 and TRBJ2-7; 12 bases are shared with TRBD2. CDR1 SGHVS and CDR2 FNYEAQ come from the germline V gene. The CDR3 sequence is 15 residues long. V shed 1 base and J 9 bases; nucleotides not matched to a gene: 7. In DNA form, the CDR3 reads TGTGCCAGCAGCTTAGAGGTGACTAGCGGGAGTAGGCAGTACTTC. The encoded protein is CASSLEVTSGSRQYF.

This chain connects TRBV5-6 to TRBJ2-7; weak D call: TRBD1 (6 bases). V was trimmed by 0 bases and J by 2 bases, leaving 12 bases between them. This CDR3 is 15 amino acids long. The germline V gene encodes CDR1 SGHDT and CDR2 YYEEEE. CDR3: CASSLGGRGAYEQYF. The CDR3 bases are TGTGCCAGCAGCTTGGGCGGCAGGGGAGCCTACGAGCAGTACTTC.

This rearrangement joins TRBV18 to TRBJ2-7, with 7 positions matching TRBD1. The CDR3 spans 15 residues. The V and J ends lost 5 bases and 2 bases, in that order; junction bases with no gene match: 9. Germline V gives CDR1 KGHSH, CDR2 LQKENI. Written as DNA, the CDR3 is TGTGCCAGCTCAGAACAGGGACAGACGACCTACGAGCAGTACTTC. Residues: CASSEQGQTTYEQYF. Using reference TRBV18 and TRBJ2-7 for the parts outside the CDR3, the full variable domain is NAGVMQNPRHLVRRRGQEARLRCSPMKGHSHVYWYRQLPEEGLKFMVYLQKENIIDESGMPKERFSAEFPKEGPSILRIQQVVRGDSAAYFCASSEQGQTTYEQYFGPGTRLTVT.

The J gene is TRBJ1-1, the V gene TRBV27; the D is unclear. CDR1 and CDR2 (germline): MNHEY, SMNVEV (reference sequence). The CDR3 covers 13 residues. The ends were cut back, 1 base at V and 0 bases at J, with 3 bases in the middle. CDR3 nucleotide sequence: TGTGCCAGCAGTTTATTTATGAACACTGAAGCTTTCTTT. Translation: CASSLFMNTEAFF.